Listed below are T cell receptor beta chains from one sample, sequenced in a study of molecular identifiers for immune sequencing clone quantification. MiXCR, applied by TCRdb to the PCR reads, yields one record per CDR3 protein. The sample has about half a million distinct CDR3 sequences; about 20% are singletons. Sequenced: naive CD8+ T cells from blood, with Jurkat cell RNA spiked in. These receptors were obtained from a human donor in good health. Some libraries in this study had Jurkat cell RNA spiked in. The CDR3 runs from the conserved cysteine through the conserved F or W. A D gene is named only where the DNA matches it firmly. Expanded clones get a size class; other rows say once, few or many, or leave the size out.

d_call	j_call	clone_size	v_call	cdr3_aa	cdr3_nt
-	TRBJ1-1	many	TRBV4-3	CASSQVYTSNTEAFF	TGCGCCAGCAGCCAAGTATACACGTCGAACACTGAAGCTTTCTTT
TRBD1	TRBJ1-5	many	TRBV9	CASSATGFNQPQHF	TGTGCCAGCAGCGCGACAGGGTTCAATCAGCCCCAGCATTTT
-	TRBJ2-1	few	TRBV24-1	CATSDATEGAWYNEQFF	TGTGCCACCAGTGATGCAACGGAGGGGGCTTGGTACAATGAGCAGTTCTTC
TRBD2	TRBJ2-3	many	TRBV4-3	CASSQTTSGGPPDTQYF	TGCGCCAGCAGCCAGACGACTAGCGGGGGCCCCCCGGATACGCAGTATTTT
-	TRBJ2-1	many	TRBV6-2/TRBV6-3	CASSSPGRSSYNEQFF	TGTGCCAGCAGTTCTCCGGGGCGAAGCTCCTACAATGAGCAGTTCTTC
-	TRBJ2-3	many	TRBV5-4	CASSLLIGQSDTQYF	TGTGCCAGCAGCTTGCTAATAGGACAATCAGATACGCAGTATTTT
-	TRBJ2-4	many	TRBV4-1	CASSQESGTEGNIQYF	TGCGCCAGCAGCCAAGAAAGTGGTACAGAGGGTAACATTCAGTACTTC
TRBD2	TRBJ2-1	many	TRBV3-1	CASSQDRRTSGVGQFF	TGTGCCAGCAGCCAAGATCGACGGACTAGCGGAGTAGGGCAGTTCTTC
TRBD2	TRBJ2-7	-	TRBV4-1	CASSHGLGDSYEQYF	TGCGCCAGCAGCCATGGACTAGGGGACTCCTACGAGCAGTACTTC
-	TRBJ2-7	-	TRBV7-2	CASSPPQDVTYEQYF	TGTGCCAGCAGCCCACCCCAGGACGTAACCTACGAGCAGTACTTC
-	TRBJ1-5	-	TRBV12-3/TRBV12-4	CASSLSPRGSNQPQHF	TGTGCCAGCAGTTTAAGTCCCAGGGGAAGCAATCAGCCCCAGCATTTT
-	TRBJ1-1	few	TRBV28	CASSFPEGVVTEAFF	TGTGCCAGCAGTTTCCCGGAGGGGGTAGTCACTGAAGCTTTCTTT
-	TRBJ1-6	-	TRBV28	CASSLSGAVSPLHF	TGTGCCAGCAGTTTATCGGGGGCCGTGTCACCCCTCCACTTT
TRBD2	TRBJ2-3	many	TRBV5-1	CASSSSLAGVTDTQYF	TGCGCCAGCAGCTCCTCTCTAGCGGGGGTCACAGATACGCAGTATTTT
TRBD1	TRBJ2-7	few	TRBV2	CASRDRSYEQYF	TGTGCCAGCCGGGACAGGAGCTACGAGCAGTACTTC
TRBD1	TRBJ2-5	many	TRBV28	CASSSSPGTGAETQYF	TGTGCCAGCAGTTCCTCCCCCGGGACAGGGGCGGAGACCCAGTACTTC